These 20 T cell receptor beta chains were all obtained from the same sample, sequenced in a study of shared clonotypes between healthy human individuals. Data came from immunoSEQ multiplex PCR; TCRdb stores just in-frame clones and leaves some out. Among 2 million to 2.5 million clones listed, 90% to 95% were seen once. The sample consisted of naive CD4+ T cells sorted from blood. Subset meaning: CD45RA+ positively selected. Receptors were obtained from a man between 18 and 29 years old in good health.

This clone was found once. The J gene is TRBJ2-7, the V gene TRBV5-4; 9 positions agree with TRBD2. The CDR3 loop spans 15 amino acids. Looked up from germline, CDR1 is SGHNT and CDR2 is YYREEE (reference sequence). Unmatched junction bases numbered 9, after V lost 4 bases and J lost 4 bases. The CDR3 DNA sequence: TGTGCCAGCAGCCATCCCCTAGCGGGATTGTACGAGCAGTACTTC. This codes for CASSHPLAGLYEQYF. Together with reference TRBV5-4 and TRBJ2-7, the CDR3 gives the full variable domain: ETGVTQSPTHLIKTRGQQVTLRCSSQSGHNTVSWYQQALGQGPQFIFQYYREEENGRGNFPPRFSGLQFPNYSSELNVNALELDDSALYLCASSHPLAGLYEQYFGPGTRLTVT.

The J gene is TRBJ1-6, the V gene TRBV15, with D tentatively TRBD1 (5 bases). Germline V gene sequence: CDR1 LNHNV, CDR2 YYDKDF (reference sequence). CDR3 length: 14 amino acids. V was shortened by 0 bases and J by 15 bases, with 15 bases between the two germline ends. The CDR3 nucleotides read TGTGCCACCAGCAGAGATGGGGCAGTCAACGACCTCCACTTT. It yields the protein CATSRDGAVNDLHF.

The rearrangement joins TRBV30 to TRBJ2-2, with D tentatively TRBD2 (6 bases). The V gene lost 5 bases and the J gene lost 5 bases, with 18 bases spanning the gap. Germline-derived CDR1 and CDR2 are GTSNPN and SVGIG (reference sequence). There are 15 residues in the CDR3. The CDR3 reads CAWEVGGIRTGELFF. The CDR3 coding sequence is TGTGCCTGGGAGGTTGGAGGGATTCGGACCGGGGAGCTGTTTTTT.

The gene calls are TRBV6-1 and TRBJ1-4; D unresolved. V gave up 5 bases and J gave up 3 bases, with 10 bases separating them. Germline V gives CDR1 MNHNS, CDR2 SASEGT. This CDR3 is built from 14 residues. Here the CDR3 reads CASSRGRANEKLFF. The CDR3 region has the DNA TGTGCCAGCAGTCGAGGGAGGGCTAATGAAAAACTGTTTTTT.

The CDR3: CASRYSGQGAAGELFF. In DNA, the CDR3 is TGTGCCAGCAGGTACTCCGGACAGGGCGCGGCCGGGGAGCTGTTTTTT. The V gene is TRBV25-1, the J gene TRBJ2-2; the match to TRBD1 covers 8 bases. There are 16 residues in the CDR3. Germline CDR1 MGHDK, CDR2 SYGVNS. V lost 6 bases to trimming and J lost 6 bases; unmatched junction nucleotides: 12.

The gene calls are TRBV7-9 and TRBJ2-7; TRBD1 aligns across 9 bases. The V gene's germline CDR1 is SEHNR and CDR2 FQNEAQ (reference sequence). The CDR3 is 16 amino acids. With 0 bases clipped from V and 6 bases from J, the junction kept 9 bases outside the gene matches. The chain's CDR3 is CASSLASGTGTGEQYF. For the CDR3, the DNA is TGTGCCAGCAGCTTAGCTTCAGGGACAGGGACAGGCGAGCAGTACTTC.

This clone was observed once. This chain connects TRBV7-2 to TRBJ1-2, with TRBD1 matching 10 bases. The V gene's germline CDR1 is SGHTA and CDR2 FQGNSA. The V gene end was trimmed by 5 bases and the J gene end by 8 bases; junction bases not matched to a gene: 20. CDR3 length: 18 amino acids. The CDR3 DNA sequence: TGTGCCAGCAGCCCGGGGGGCCCGACAGGGGGCCTCGGTGGAGGCTACACCTTC. Translating it yields CASSPGGPTGGLGGGYTF.

V usage is TRBV6-5 and J usage is TRBJ1-1; D remains unclear. The length of the CDR3 is 13 residues. Germline CDR1 and CDR2: MNHEY and SVGAGI. The V end lost 5 bases, the J end lost 3 bases, and 10 bases lay between the germline ends. The CDR3 loop reads CASSTERDTEAFF. The CDR3 DNA reads as TGTGCCAGCAGTACAGAGAGGGACACTGAAGCTTTCTTT.

This sequence joins TRBV5-1 and TRBJ1-1; D may be TRBD1 (5 bases). The V gene lost 2 bases and the J gene lost 8 bases, with 13 bases spanning the gap. The CDR3 extends over 13 amino acids. Germline V gene data show CDR1 as SGHRS and CDR2 as YFSETQ. The CDR3 coding sequence is TGCGCCAGCAGCTTTTATCACCAGGGAGAAGCTTTCTTT. Encoded protein: CASSFYHQGEAFF.

This chain joins TRBV5-4 and TRBJ2-2; TRBD2 aligns across 7 bases. This CDR3 comprises 15 residues. J lost 1 base, V lost 1 base, and 1 base had no gene match. Germline CDR1 SGHNT, CDR2 YYREEE (reference sequence). The chain's CDR3 is CASSLPSGNTGELFF. CDR3 bases: TGTGCCAGCAGCTTGCCTAGCGGGAACACCGGGGAGCTGTTTTTT.

The CDR3 nucleotides read TGCGCCAGCAGCCAAGATCCAGGGGCGGGGTACTATGGCTACACCTTC. Encoded protein: CASSQDPGAGYYGYTF. The chain links TRBV4-1 to TRBJ1-2; possibly TRBD1 for D (6 bases). Trimming pared 0 bases from V and 3 bases from J, leaving 14 bases between. Germline V gene lookup returns CDR1 MGHRA and CDR2 YSYEKL. The CDR3 contains 16 residues.

The chain couples TRBV2 to TRBJ1-6; 7 bases align to TRBD1. V shed 6 bases, J shed 4 bases, and the junction held 3 bases outside the gene matches. This CDR3 is 14 amino acids long. Germline CDR1 reads SNHLY; CDR2 reads FYNNEI. In DNA, the CDR3 is TGTGCCAGCAGGATGGACAGGTATAATTCACCCCTCCACTTT. This encodes CASRMDRYNSPLHF.

This clone was recorded only once. V and J are TRBV28 and TRBJ1-2; 11 bases fit TRBD1. This CDR3 is built from 14 residues. The junction had 8 bases not matched to a gene; V was cut back by 6 bases and J by 8 bases. CDR1 is MDHEN, CDR2 SYDVKM, per germline. CDR3 residues: CASRYRDRGGGYTF. Here the CDR3 DNA reads TGTGCCAGCAGATACCGGGACAGGGGGGGCGGCTACACCTTC.

The V gene is TRBV7-9, the J gene TRBJ2-5, with no clear D. The DNA end favors TRBJ2-7, so the J call may be wrong. Germline CDR1 and CDR2: SEHNR and FQNEAQ (reference sequence). The CDR3 has 13 amino acids. The CDR3 is CASSLHSSYEQYF. In DNA, the CDR3 is TGTGCCAGCAGCTTACACAGCTCCTACGAGCAGTACTTC.

The chain employs TRBV18 and TRBJ2-1; a weak D match, TRBD1 (5 bases). The ends were cut back, 0 bases at V and 4 bases at J, with 19 bases in the middle. The CDR3 spans 18 residues. Germline CDR1 reads KGHSH; CDR2 reads LQKENI. The CDR3 loop is CASSPPTSPGALYNEQFF. As DNA, the CDR3 is TGTGCCAGCTCACCACCGACTTCTCCTGGGGCCCTGTACAATGAGCAGTTCTTC.

The rearrangement joins TRBV6-4 to TRBJ2-1; 7 bases fit TRBD2. The CDR3 runs to 17 residues. CDR1 and CDR2 (germline): MRHNA, SNTAGT. Losses at the gene ends were 6 bases for V and 2 bases for J; bases not matched to a gene: 13. DNA for the CDR3: TGTGCCAGCAGCCCAACCTGGCGGGGACTAACCTACAATGAGCAGTTCTTC. It yields the protein CASSPTWRGLTYNEQFF.

Concerning this clone itself: One end of the junction is discordant with germline, which a read error may explain. V and J are TRBV10-2 and TRBJ1-5, with TRBD1 matching over 10 bases. This CDR3 region has 10 residues. The germline V gene encodes CDR1 WSHSY and CDR2 SAAADI. The CDR3 region is CATRPGQGIF. In DNA form, the CDR3 reads TGCGCCACCCGACCGGGACAGGGGATTTTT.

V is TRBV5-1 and J is TRBJ2-5, with 8 bases identical to TRBD2. This CDR3 comprises 14 residues. CDR1 SGHRS and CDR2 YFSETQ come from the germline V gene. The trim removed 2 bases at V and 4 bases at J, leaving 4 bases unmatched. The CDR3 coding sequence is TGCGCCAGCAGCTTTGTAGCGGGATTAGAGACCCAGTACTTC. It yields the protein CASSFVAGLETQYF.

About this clone: The same CDR3 is also encoded by other DNA sequences in this sample. This chain uses TRBV2 with TRBJ1-2, with 7 nucleotides matching TRBD1. The J segment lost 0 bases and the V segment lost 6 bases, leaving 10 bases of the junction unmatched. Germline CDR1 SNHLY, CDR2 FYNNEI. CDR3 length: 16 residues. This chain's CDR3 is CASSYDRVITNYGYTF. The CDR3 DNA reads TGTGCCAGCAGCTACGACAGGGTCATCACTAACTATGGCTACACCTTC.

This sequence joins TRBV5-1 and TRBJ2-4; D not certain. Germline lookup yields CDR1 SGHRS and CDR2 YFSETQ. The CDR3 is 16 amino acids. The germline V and J ends were trimmed by 2 bases and 0 bases, with 12 bases remaining between them. The CDR3 loop reads CASSFGSDLAKNIQYF. Written as DNA, the CDR3 is TGCGCCAGCAGCTTCGGATCCGACCTAGCCAAAAACATTCAGTACTTC.